The TCR beta chain described here comes from a study of shared clonotypes between healthy human individuals. A note on this clone: Its antigen is currently unknown.

Study results and limitations: An anticipated effect of sequencing depth on clonotype sharing among donors was recognized.

Germline V CDR1 and CDR2: LNHDA, SQIVND (reference sequence). J gave up 8 bases and V 3 bases, and 11 bases lay outside the gene matches. The CDR3 is made up of 15 amino acids. Assay used: immunoSEQ multiplex PCR; TCRdb lists only in-frame clones, some missing. The data hold roughly 480,000 clones, with roughly 85% observed a single time. Source material: PBMCs. This chain joins TRBV19 and TRBJ1-2; TRBD1 aligns across 8 bases. This sequence originates from a middle-aged woman in good health. Some clones in this sample may be carry-over from other donors' samples. The CDR3 reads CASSIPRQGKEGYTF. The CDR3 DNA follows: TGTGCCAGTAGTATCCCCCGACAGGGGAAGGAGGGCTACACCTTC.